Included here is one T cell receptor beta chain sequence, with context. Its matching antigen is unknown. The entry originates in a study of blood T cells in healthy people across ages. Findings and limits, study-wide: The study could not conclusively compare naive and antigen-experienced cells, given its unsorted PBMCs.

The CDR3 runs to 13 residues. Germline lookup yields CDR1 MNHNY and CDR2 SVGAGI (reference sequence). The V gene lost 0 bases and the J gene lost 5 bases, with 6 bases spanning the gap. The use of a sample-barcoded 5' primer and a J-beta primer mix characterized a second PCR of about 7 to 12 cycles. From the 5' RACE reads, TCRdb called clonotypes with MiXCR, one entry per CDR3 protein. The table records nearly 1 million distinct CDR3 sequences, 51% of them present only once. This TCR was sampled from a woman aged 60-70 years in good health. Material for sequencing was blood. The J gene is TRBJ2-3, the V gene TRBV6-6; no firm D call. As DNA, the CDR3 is TGTGCCAGCAGTTACTCGAATGGAGATACGCAGTATTTT. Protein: CASSYSNGDTQYF.